This T cell receptor (beta chain) is from a study of shared clonotypes between healthy human individuals (dated by TCRdb to 2020 to 2021). In terms of the full investigation: The cohort comprised a couple of women and a few men aged 18 to 49 years. For each donor, three plates each were used for CD4 naive and CD4 memory, two plates were used for CD8 naive, and one plate was used for CD8 memory. Blood TCR repertoires of about 5 healthy adults were deeply sequenced to estimate repertoire size and the extent of clonotype sharing between individuals. To increase sequencing depth and limit assay-specific biases, different laboratories used diverse techniques to prepare libraries and sequence TCR repertoires. Each donor's leukapheresis produced roughly between roughly 0.85 and 10 billion PBMCs. The research as a whole found: When a handful of donors were compared, the shared fraction of clonotypes was about 5% for naive CD4, more than 3% for naive CD8, 2.3% for memory CD4, and roughly 0.43% for memory CD8. Incomplete sequencing was indicated by rarefaction of sorted-subset datasets, despite the large sequencing depth. Pairwise subsampling indicated that sequencing depth was expected to affect the degree of clonotype sharing among donors. The genetic and exposure-history diversity represented was limited by the small number of donors. Higher generation probabilities were observed for clonotypes shared by all four sorted-subset donors than for non-shared clonotypes. Sampling was limited to blood, and TCR repertoires in tissue likely differ from TCR repertoires in blood. Naive subsets generally had larger estimated clonotype richness than memory subsets.

The donors were healthy, HIV-negative adults who had no recently reported acute infections or vaccinations. Every donor was a Caucasian adult residing in Nashville, Tennessee, USA. Magnetic negative selection was used to enrich CD4+ T cells, after which naive cells were positively selected on CD45RA and the negative fraction became the memory subset. After blood collection by leukapheresis, PBMCs were isolated using Ficoll-Histopaque density gradient centrifugation and then cryopreserved in the vapor phase of liquid nitrogen. Analytical flow cytometry was used to check the purity and quantity of every magnetically sorted T cell population. From each sorted fraction, genomic DNA was isolated and quantified by UV absorbance on a Nanodrop 2000c. Using the deep immunoSEQ assay, multiplex PCR amplified TCR CDR3 regions from genomic DNA. Extracted genomic DNA from each cell subset was spread evenly across all wells of several immunoSEQ 96-well plates, with each plate serving as a replicate. For sorted subsets, each replicate PCR was loaded with roughly 0.2 ug genomic DNA, equivalent to 25,000 to 35,000 T cell genomes. Purified libraries were measured with a Qubit 3.0 fluorometer, size-checked on a Bioanalyzer 2100, and measured again with the KAPA Library Quantification kit. Every immunoSEQ 96-well plate was sequenced on a separate single-read 150-cycle Illumina NextSeq 550 flow cell. The source study handled its data this way. Because the immunoSEQ output included only junctional sequences and no quality scores, the filtering could not be the same as the filtering used for full-length reads. Sequences were annotated with PyIR, a Python wrapper for IgBLAST v1.9, and V/J genes and CDR3 were assigned using IMGT germline references. Reads were removed for weak V/J assignments (E-value above 1e-6), missing CDR3, stop codons, out-of-frame junctions, or ambiguous translated residues. A V3J clonotype was defined by an identical inferred V gene, J gene, and CDR3 amino acid sequence. Percentage overlap between repertoires was computed as shared unique clonotypes divided by the size of the smaller repertoire. Repertoire richness was assessed with RTK rarefaction, the Chao1 estimator, and Recon v2.1 estimates of unobserved clonotypes. Generation probabilities were computed with OLGA for all TCRbeta clonotypes obtained by the gDNA method from a handful of donors. The source is immuneACCESS, and TCRdb retained only in-frame sequences with V and J called. Part of the clones is not carried over; for the studies checked, unresolved V genes explain less than half of this, and the remainder is unexplained. V and J calls and clone size are those listed in that table; D and trimming were worked out from the DNA. This sample gives about 700,000 clones in total; around 74% of them show up just once. The ten largest clones represent approximately 1.6% of the sample.

For CDR1 and CDR2, the germline V gene lists SGHAT and FQNNGV. Between the V and J ends, shortened by 0 bases and 4 bases respectively, the junction contains 19 bases. The CDR3 spans 17 residues, from the cysteine through the phenylalanine. Only CDR3 DNA remains: 51 bases, in frame from the first base. As to this clone: Its antigen has not been determined. Per-base quality was not reported, and no clone a single base away is much larger than it.

The sample comprised memory CD4+ T cells sorted from blood. What the cell subset or site label conveys for this sample: CD45RA-negative fraction. The V and J segments used are TRBV11-2 and TRBJ2-7; the D gene is possibly TRBD2, with 5 bases matching. The receptor comes from a woman in her 30s in good health. The CDR3 reads as follows: CASSLEPFGKSGYEQYF. In nucleotides, the sequence is TGTGCCAGCAGCTTAGAGCCGTTTGGGAAATCGGGATACGAGCAGTACTTC.